Following are 12 T cell receptor beta chains from one sample sequenced in a study of cytomegalovirus exposure and HLA in healthy donors. Primers: 60 Vbeta forward and 13 Jbeta reverse. The protocol was immunoSEQ multiplex PCR, while the TCRdb copy is restricted to in-frame clones and leaves out a portion. In the table there are 160,000 or so clones, under 80% of which are singletons. The sequenced sample consisted of PBMCs. The receptor source for this set is a human donor in good health.

The rearrangement links TRBV13 to TRBJ2-6; D gene uncertain. V lost 1 base, J lost 1 base, and 5 bases lay in between. The CDR3 extends over 15 amino acids. Germline-derived CDR1 and CDR2 are PRHDT and FYEKMQ (reference sequence). CDR3 in amino acids: CASSLDLSGANVLTF. CDR3 nucleotides: TGTGCCAGCAGCTTAGATCTATCTGGGGCCAACGTCCTGACTTTC.

The chain links TRBV10-2 to TRBJ2-7, with TRBD1 identical over 8 bases. The germline V gene has CDR1 WSHSY and CDR2 SAAADI. V was clipped by 6 bases and J by 6 bases; unmatched bases: 7. This CDR3 region has 13 residues. CDR3 residues: CASRETGEFEQYF. DNA for the CDR3: TGCGCCAGCAGGGAGACAGGGGAGTTCGAGCAGTACTTC.

This clone was detected a few times. The sample carries other DNA sequences with the same CDR3. The rearrangement uses TRBV4-1 and TRBJ1-1; D is possibly TRBD1 (6 bases). The CDR3 has 18 residues. V gave up 3 bases and J gave up 10 bases, with 30 bases separating them. Looked up from germline, CDR1 is MGHRA and CDR2 is YSYEKL. The CDR3 DNA sequence: TGCGCCAGCAGCCACCTTGGACAGCCGCTGGTCCCCGCACGATCAGCTTTCTTT. As protein: CASSHLGQPLVPARSAFF.

The chain joins TRBV19 to TRBJ1-5; D call uncertain. This CDR3 has 13 amino acids. V gave up 5 bases and J gave up 2 bases, with 7 bases separating them. Looked up from germline, CDR1 is LNHDA and CDR2 is SQIVND (reference sequence). The CDR3 region is CASSATGNQPQHF. The CDR3 nucleotides are TGTGCCAGTAGTGCAACGGGCAATCAGCCCCAGCATTTT. The whole variable domain, remainder taken from reference TRBV19 and TRBJ1-5, is DGGITQSPKYLFRKEGQNVTLSCEQNLNHDAMYWYRQDPGQGLRLIYYSQIVNDFQKGDIAEGYSVSREKKESFPLTVTSAQKNPTAFYLCASSATGNQPQHFGDGTRLSIL.

The rearrangement uses TRBV21-1 and TRBJ2-1; no DNA check was done on the table's D call, TRBD1. TRBV21-1 is given as a pseudogene. The CDR3 runs to 20 residues. CDR3 in amino acids: CASSKAGLKEWDRGFDEQFF. In nucleotides, the CDR3 is TGTGCCAGCAGCAAAGCAGGTTTGAAGGAGTGGGACAGGGGGTTCGATGAGCAGTTCTTC.

The CDR3 sequence: CAISEGWRGEGQPQHF. The CDR3 region has the DNA TGTGCCATCAGTGAAGGGTGGAGAGGGGAGGGACAGCCCCAGCATTTT. The chain is built from TRBV10-3 and TRBJ1-5; maybe TRBD1 (5 bases). The CDR3 is 16 amino acids. The V end was cut by 3 bases, the J end by 7 bases, with 19 bases between. Per the germline V gene, CDR1 is ENHRY and CDR2 is SYGVKD.

This clone was seen a handful of times. The chain carries TRBV18 and TRBJ1-6, with TRBD1 matching 9 bases. V was pared by 3 bases and J by 13 bases, with 10 bases of the junction left unmatched. This CDR3 region has 15 residues. The germline V gene encodes CDR1 KGHSH and CDR2 LQKENI. The CDR3: CASSPPGQGSGPLHF. DNA for the CDR3: TGTGCCAGCTCACCCCCGGGACAGGGAAGTGGGCCCCTCCACTTT.

V and J are TRBV27 and TRBJ2-3; 7 bases agree with TRBD1. Germline CDR1 MNHEY, CDR2 SMNVEV (reference sequence). The V gene end was trimmed by 4 bases and the J gene end by 6 bases; junction bases not matched to a gene: 13. The CDR3 has 16 amino acids. The CDR3 nucleotides read TGTGCCAGCAGTTCCCGAGGCAGGGGGAACGAGGATACGCAGTATTTT. This translates into CASSSRGRGNEDTQYF.

There are a few counts of this clone. The gene calls are TRBV5-6 and TRBJ2-2, with 9 bases fitting TRBD1. Trimming took 2 bases from V and 4 from J; bases not matched to a gene: 6. The germline V gene encodes CDR1 SGHDT and CDR2 YYEEEE. The CDR3 loop spans 16 amino acids. In DNA form, the CDR3 reads TGTGCCAGCAGCTTATACGGGACAGGGCCCACCGGGGAGCTGTTTTTT. This sequence encodes CASSLYGTGPTGELFF.

This clone was seen a few times. The chain links TRBV10-3 to TRBJ1-1; possible D gene TRBD1, 5 bases. Germline CDR1 ENHRY, CDR2 SYGVKD. The V and J ends lost 4 bases and 1 base respectively, with 10 bases between them. CDR3 size: 14 residues. CDR3 region: CAISGGRENTEAFF. In nucleotides, the CDR3 is TGTGCCATCAGTGGGGGGAGGGAGAACACTGAAGCTTTCTTT.

V is TRBV6-6 and J is TRBJ2-2; 9 positions agree with TRBD1. With 8 bases clipped from V and 6 bases from J, the junction kept 10 bases outside the gene matches. Germline V CDR1 and CDR2: MNHNY, SVGAGI (reference sequence). CDR3 length equals 15 residues. The CDR3 sequence: CASGSRDRVAGELFF. Written as DNA, the CDR3 is TGTGCCAGCGGCTCTCGGGACAGGGTGGCCGGGGAGCTGTTTTTT.

The V call is TRBV6-5, the J call TRBJ1-1; possible D gene TRBD1, 6 bases. Germline V CDR1 and CDR2: MNHEY, SVGAGI. This CDR3 is 15 amino acids long. V was trimmed by 7 bases and J by 0 bases, leaving 15 bases between them. This chain's CDR3 is CASKNNRALNTEAFF. The CDR3 coding sequence is TGTGCCAGCAAAAACAACAGGGCCCTGAACACTGAAGCTTTCTTT.